This T cell receptor beta chain was obtained from a study of T-cell reconstitution after alpha-beta-depleted transplantation in children. The CDR3 covers 13 residues. The V gene's germline CDR1 is SGHDT and CDR2 YYEEEE. V trimming: 4 bases; J trimming: 3 bases; junction bases outside the gene matches: 4. The TCRbeta library was prepared with unique molecular identifiers. TCRdb passed the PCR reads through MiXCR, listing each CDR3 protein once. The top ten clones hold around an eighth of a sample with around 500,000 distinct CDR3 sequences, roughly 23% of them seen once. Overall study findings and caveats: From surviving recipient T cells and thymic progenitors came the high day-60 TCRbeta diversity observed in some patients. Roughly two months post-transplant, alpha-beta T cells reportedly originated from several hundred graft clones that had expanded. Once a year had passed after transplant, T-cell counts and diversity came mostly from newly produced T cells.

This clonotype was observed a handful of times. The target antigen is unknown. The TCR comes from a boy younger than two who had a stem cell transplant for acute myeloid leukemia, so the T cells may come from the graft donor. This sample comprised PBMCs, mostly from graft donor cells, obtained 360 days after TCRalphabeta/CD19-depleted stem cell transplant. V usage is TRBV5-6 and J usage is TRBJ2-7; 7 positions match TRBD1. CDR3 residues: CASSNSGGYEQYV. CDR3 DNA sequence: TGTGCCAGCAGCAACTCAGGGGGCTACGAGCAGTACGTC.